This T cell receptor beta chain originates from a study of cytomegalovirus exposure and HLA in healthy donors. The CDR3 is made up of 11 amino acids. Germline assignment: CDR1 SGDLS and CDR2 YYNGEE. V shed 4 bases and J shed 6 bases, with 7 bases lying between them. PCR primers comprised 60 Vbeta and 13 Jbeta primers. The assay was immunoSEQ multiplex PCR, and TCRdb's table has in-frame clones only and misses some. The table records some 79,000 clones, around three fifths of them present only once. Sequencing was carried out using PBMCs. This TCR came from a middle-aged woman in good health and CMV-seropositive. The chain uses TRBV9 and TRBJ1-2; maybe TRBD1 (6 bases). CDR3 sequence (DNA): TGTGCCAGCAGCTCAGGGGATGGCTACACCTTC. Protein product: CASSSGDGYTF.